The 32 T cell receptor beta chains in this list originate from one sample, sequenced in a study of shared clonotypes between healthy human individuals. Only in-frame clones appear in the TCRdb table, and some are missing; sequencing was by immunoSEQ multiplex PCR. The table has hundreds of thousands of clones, about 91% seen once. Naive CD8 cells comprised CD45RO-negative, CCR7-positively selected cells, excluding terminally differentiated effector memory CD45RA+ cells. Sequenced sample: naive CD8+ T cells sorted from blood. The receptors were sampled from a young man in good health.

The V and J genes are TRBV7-9 and TRBJ2-3; TRBD2 agrees at 8 bases. Germline V gives CDR1 SEHNR, CDR2 FQNEAQ (reference sequence). The V gene end was trimmed by 3 bases and the J gene end by 1 base; junction bases not matched to a gene: 3. CDR3 length equals 15 residues. The DNA of the CDR3 is TGTGCCAGCAGCTTTGCGGGGGGCGGCACAGATACGCAGTATTTT. Protein sequence: CASSFAGGGTDTQYF.

This chain links TRBV15 with TRBJ2-7, with 7 bases fitting TRBD1. The ends lost 8 bases at V and 0 bases at J; junction bases unmatched: 4. In germline, CDR1 is LNHNV, CDR2 YYDKDF (reference sequence). The CDR3 consists of 13 residues. CDR3 in amino acids: CATATGASYEQYF. DNA of the CDR3: TGTGCCACCGCAACAGGGGCCTCCTACGAGCAGTACTTC. Full variable domain (missing parts from reference TRBV15 and TRBJ2-7): DAMVIQNPRYQVTQFGKPVTLSCSQTLNHNVMYWYQQKSSQAPKLLFHYYDKDFNNEADTPDNFQSRRPNTSFCFLDIRSPGLGDTAMYLCATATGASYEQYFGPGTRLTVT.

This chain's CDR3 is CASRDGNEQFF. The CDR3 region has the DNA TGTGCCAGCAGGGACGGTAATGAGCAGTTCTTC. The V call is TRBV7-9, the J call TRBJ2-1; D is unresolved. This CDR3 has 11 residues. Germline CDR1 and CDR2: SEHNR and FQNEAQ (reference sequence). The V end was cut by 6 bases, the J end by 7 bases, with 7 bases between.

This rearrangement joins TRBV4-3 to TRBJ2-5; tentative D call: TRBD1 (5 bases). The CDR3 covers 15 residues. Germline-derived CDR1 and CDR2 are LGHNA and YSLEER. V lost 5 bases, J lost 1 base, and 14 bases lay in between. Here the CDR3 reads CASSSNHGAQETQYF. The CDR3 nucleotides are TGCGCCAGCAGCTCGAACCATGGGGCCCAAGAGACCCAGTACTTC.

The chain carries TRBV25-1 and TRBJ1-2; D is unresolved. CDR1 and CDR2 from the germline V gene are MGHDK and SYGVNS. This CDR3 comprises 13 residues. The germline V and J ends were trimmed by 5 bases and 2 bases, with 9 bases remaining between them. Written as DNA, the CDR3 is TGTGCCAGCAGTACACAGAGCAACTATGGCTACACCTTC. Protein product: CASSTQSNYGYTF.

The V and J genes are TRBV28 and TRBJ2-7; 7 bases are a match to TRBD1. The CDR3 runs to 15 residues. J was trimmed by 4 bases and V by 2 bases; bases with no gene match: 8. Germline V gene lookup returns CDR1 MDHEN and CDR2 SYDVKM. In DNA form, the CDR3 reads TGTGCCAGCAGTTTAGATCCGGGACAGCCTTACGAGCAGTACTTC. Translated: CASSLDPGQPYEQYF.

The chain is built from TRBV19 and TRBJ1-4; D remains ambiguous. Trimming removed 3 bases at V and 5 bases at J, with 10 bases between. The CDR3 covers 14 residues. Germline CDR1 and CDR2: LNHDA and SQIVND (reference sequence). CDR3 sequence (DNA): TGTGCCAGTAGTATCCGCACAGTGAATGAAAAACTGTTTTTT. Its translation: CASSIRTVNEKLFF.

This chain links TRBV29-1 with TRBJ1-2, with 9 bases lining up with TRBD1. With V trimmed by 7 bases and J by 8 bases, 8 bases remained unmatched. The CDR3 runs 12 residues. Germline loops: CDR1 SQVTM, CDR2 ANQGSEA. The CDR3 coding sequence is TGCAGCGGGCGAGACAGGGGGACCGGCTACACCTTC. It specifies CSGRDRGTGYTF.

The V call is TRBV7-2, the J call TRBJ2-1; 11 positions match TRBD2. Trimming at V came to 5 bases and at J to 7 bases, leaving 7 bases not matched to a gene. From germline, CDR1 is SGHTA and CDR2 FQGNSA. This CDR3 region has 15 residues. CDR3 in DNA: TGTGCCAGCAGCAAGACTAGCGGGGAAGCTAATGAGCAGTTCTTC. This encodes CASSKTSGEANEQFF.

This chain uses TRBV11-3 with TRBJ2-1; D gene ambiguous. V lost 5 bases and J 6 bases, leaving 11 bases between the germline ends. The CDR3 consists of 13 residues. The germline CDR1 and CDR2 sequences are SGHNT and YENEEA. DNA for the CDR3: TGTGCCAGCAGCCCACGTGATGGCAATGAGCAGTTCTTC. This encodes CASSPRDGNEQFF.

This chain uses TRBV27 with TRBJ2-7; 8 bases agree with TRBD1. V gave up 3 bases and J gave up 0 bases; unmatched junction bases: 7. The germline CDR1 and CDR2 sequences are MNHEY and SMNVEV (reference sequence). The CDR3 is 16 amino acids. The CDR3 DNA follows: TGTGCCAGCAGTTTTAGGAGGACAGGGAGCTCCTACGAGCAGTACTTC. This encodes CASSFRRTGSSYEQYF.

This sequence joins TRBV27 and TRBJ2-7; 10 positions agree with TRBD2. The CDR3 is 14 residues long. Germline CDR1 is MNHEY and CDR2 is SMNVEV (reference sequence). Trimming removed 9 bases from V and 1 base from J; junction bases left unmatched: 6. As DNA, the CDR3 is TGTGCCAGTACAATAGCGGGAGGATCCTACGAGCAGTACTTC. Its protein product is CASTIAGGSYEQYF.

The chain joins TRBV10-3 to TRBJ2-7; D might be TRBD1 (6 bases). V was clipped by 1 base and J by 2 bases, with 15 bases between them. The CDR3 covers 16 residues. Per germline, CDR1 ENHRY and CDR2 SYGVKD. The CDR3: CAISEWTVSSTYEQYF. The CDR3, as DNA: TGTGCCATCAGTGAGTGGACAGTTAGTTCCACCTACGAGCAGTACTTC.

The chain is built from TRBV27 and TRBJ1-5; perhaps TRBD1 as D (5 bases). Looked up from germline, CDR1 is MNHEY and CDR2 is SMNVEV (reference sequence). CDR3 size: 15 residues. Trimming took off 6 bases at V and 7 bases at J, with 19 bases between the two ends. CDR3 protein: CASRPLGVREQPQHF. In nucleotides, the CDR3 is TGTGCCAGCAGACCCCTAGGGGTTCGGGAACAGCCCCAGCATTTT.

The genes are TRBV29-1 and TRBJ2-7; tentatively, D is TRBD2 (6 bases). From germline, CDR1 is SQVTM and CDR2 ANQGSEA. This CDR3 is built from 15 residues. The V end was cut by 0 bases, the J end by 3 bases, with 15 bases between. The CDR3 here is CSVEEGPRRGYEQYF. The CDR3 DNA reads TGCAGCGTTGAAGAGGGACCTCGGCGGGGCTACGAGCAGTACTTC.

The CDR3 DNA reads as TGTGCCACCAGCAGTAGCGGGAGTTGGTATGAGCAGTTCTTC. Translated: CATSSSGSWYEQFF. The chain links TRBV15 to TRBJ2-1; TRBD2 aligns across 9 bases. With V trimmed by 3 bases and J by 8 bases, 5 bases remained unmatched. Germline V gene data show CDR1 as LNHNV and CDR2 as YYDKDF (reference sequence). The CDR3 totals 14 residues.

The rearrangement links TRBV9 to TRBJ2-7, with 8 bases that match TRBD1. There are 14 residues in the CDR3. The germline V gene has CDR1 SGDLS and CDR2 YYNGEE. The ends lost 0 bases at V and 6 bases at J; junction bases unmatched: 5. The CDR3 loop is CASSVGGQGFEQYF. The CDR3 DNA is TGTGCCAGCAGCGTAGGAGGACAGGGATTCGAGCAGTACTTC.

This clone was seen only once. The J gene is TRBJ2-5, the V gene TRBV7-2; 12 bases line up with TRBD2. The CDR3 is 17 amino acids. CDR1 SGHTA and CDR2 FQGNSA come from the germline V gene. V shed 3 bases and J 4 bases; nucleotides not matched to a gene: 9. The CDR3 here is CASSFRLAGVGIETQYF. The DNA of the CDR3 is TGTGCCAGCAGCTTTCGACTAGCGGGAGTGGGGATAGAGACCCAGTACTTC.

The chain is built from TRBV9 and TRBJ2-2, with TRBD2 matching over 16 bases. Per the germline V gene, CDR1 is SGDLS and CDR2 is YYNGEE. With V trimmed by 4 bases and J by 6 bases, 6 bases remained unmatched. CDR3 length: 17 amino acids. CDR3 DNA: TGTGCCAGCAGCCCCCGGGGACTAGCGGGAGGGCCCGGGGAGCTGTTTTTT. It codes for CASSPRGLAGGPGELFF.

This chain links TRBV5-4 with TRBJ1-1, with TRBD1 identical over 7 bases. Trimming took 2 bases from V and 11 from J; bases not matched to a gene: 15. Germline V gives CDR1 SGHNT, CDR2 YYREEE (reference sequence). This CDR3 spans 15 amino acids. CDR3 protein: CASSFNPLGGQGAFF. In nucleotides, the CDR3 is TGTGCCAGCAGCTTCAACCCTTTAGGGGGCCAAGGTGCTTTCTTT.

The rearrangement joins TRBV6-6 to TRBJ2-1; tentative D call: TRBD1 (5 bases). Trimming shortened V by 8 bases and J by 0 bases, and 14 bases separated the two germline ends. In germline, CDR1 is MNHNY, CDR2 SVGAGI (reference sequence). The CDR3 totals 15 residues. CDR3 in DNA: TGTGCCAGCCAGTTGGACACGAGCTCCTACAATGAGCAGTTCTTC. This sequence encodes CASQLDTSSYNEQFF.

The gene calls are TRBV28 and TRBJ1-1; unclear D gene. The CDR3 sequence is 14 residues long. Trimming removed 3 bases at V and 5 bases at J, with 13 bases between. Germline V lookup: CDR1 MDHEN, CDR2 SYDVKM. Here the CDR3 DNA reads TGTGCCAGCAGTTTTGTACTCTTAGGGACTGAAGCTTTCTTT. Its protein product is CASSFVLLGTEAFF.

This clone came up once. DNA for the CDR3: TGTGCCAGCAGCGCAGGGGCTGGGGCCAACGTCCTGACTTTC. It encodes CASSAGAGANVLTF. The chain employs TRBV9 and TRBJ2-6; D might be TRBD1 (6 bases). The germline V gene has CDR1 SGDLS and CDR2 YYNGEE. CDR3 size: 14 residues. V was clipped by 3 bases and J by 2 bases, with 6 bases between them.

This chain links TRBV18 with TRBJ2-3, with TRBD2 as a possible D gene (6 bases). CDR3 length equals 13 residues. CDR1 and CDR2 from the germline V gene are KGHSH and LQKENI. Trimming took off 1 base at V and 10 bases at J, with 12 bases between the two ends. CDR3 in DNA: TGTGCCAGCTCACCACGGGGGGAGCAGGCGCAGTATTTT. This codes for CASSPRGEQAQYF.

This chain uses TRBV15 with TRBJ2-7; D is unresolved. The ends were cut back, 4 bases at V and 0 bases at J, with 10 bases in the middle. The length of the CDR3 is 14 residues. Germline-derived CDR1 and CDR2 are LNHNV and YYDKDF (reference sequence). The chain's CDR3 is CATSMVVSSYEQYF. The CDR3 coding sequence is TGTGCCACCAGCATGGTCGTGAGCTCCTACGAGCAGTACTTC.

The chain recombines TRBV4-1 with TRBJ1-5; D gene ambiguous. Looked up from germline, CDR1 is MGHRA and CDR2 is YSYEKL. The CDR3 has 15 residues. Trimming pared 1 base from V and 4 bases from J, leaving 11 bases between. The CDR3 spells CASSQVWETNQPQHF. CDR3 bases: TGCGCCAGCAGCCAAGTATGGGAGACAAATCAGCCCCAGCATTTT.

This rearrangement joins TRBV7-8 to TRBJ2-1, with D possibly TRBD1 on 5 matching bases. Per the germline V gene, CDR1 is SGHVS and CDR2 is FQNEAQ. The germline V and J ends were trimmed by 2 bases and 8 bases, with 16 bases remaining between them. This CDR3 spans 15 amino acids. The CDR3 reads CASSLNPLRAYEQFF. The CDR3, as DNA: TGTGCCAGCAGCTTAAACCCTCTCAGGGCCTATGAGCAGTTCTTC. The complete variable domain, with remaining parts taken from reference TRBV7-8 and TRBJ2-1, reads GAGVSQSPRYKVAKRGQDVALRCDPISGHVSLFWYQQALGQGPEFLTYFQNEAQLDKSGLPSDRFFAERPEGSVSTLKIQRTQQEDSAVYLCASSLNPLRAYEQFFGPGTRLTVL.

This sequence joins TRBV9 and TRBJ2-2, with D hard to call. CDR1 is SGDLS and CDR2 is YYNGEE in the germline V gene. There are 16 residues in the CDR3. Trimming stripped 3 bases from V and 7 bases from J, with 19 bases between. The CDR3 reads CASSARLGPPNGELFF. The CDR3 coding sequence is TGTGCCAGCAGCGCCCGTTTAGGGCCCCCGAACGGGGAGCTGTTTTTT.

The rearrangement uses TRBV29-1 and TRBJ2-3; 8 positions match TRBD1. There are 15 residues in the CDR3. The V and J ends lost 8 bases and 6 bases, in that order; junction bases with no gene match: 16. CDR1 is SQVTM, CDR2 ANQGSEA, per germline. The CDR3, as DNA: TGCAGCACCCTGTGGGGGACAGGTAGGACGGATACGCAGTATTTT. Amino acids: CSTLWGTGRTDTQYF.

The chain recombines TRBV29-1 with TRBJ2-1; 7 bases align to TRBD1. This CDR3 contains 12 residues. With V trimmed by 7 bases and J by 0 bases, 0 bases remained unmatched. The germline V gene encodes CDR1 SQVTM and CDR2 ANQGSEA. The CDR3 loop reads CSGQGSYNEQFF. CDR3 sequence (DNA): TGCAGCGGACAGGGCTCCTACAATGAGCAGTTCTTC.

The gene calls are TRBV9 and TRBJ2-3; 14 bases agree with TRBD2. Germline trimming cut 3 bases from V and 4 bases from J; bases unmatched to any gene: 7. The germline V gene encodes CDR1 SGDLS and CDR2 YYNGEE. This CDR3 spans 17 amino acids. CDR3 DNA sequence: TGTGCCAGCAGCGACGGGACTAGCGGGAGCTTGGCAGATACGCAGTATTTT. Amino acid sequence: CASSDGTSGSLADTQYF.

This clone was seen a single time. This chain joins TRBV9 and TRBJ2-1, with 10 positions matching TRBD2. V lost 3 bases and J lost 5; bases outside the gene matches: 5. This CDR3 is 15 amino acids long. Germline loops: CDR1 SGDLS, CDR2 YYNGEE. The CDR3 sequence is CASSGSSGSNNEQFF. The CDR3 bases are TGTGCCAGCAGCGGGTCTAGCGGGAGCAACAATGAGCAGTTCTTC.